These T cell receptor beta chains were read from a single sample in a study of blood T cell repertoires in COVID-19. Repertoires were generated with immunoSEQ multiplex PCR, while TCRdb's copy carries only in-frame clones and drops some. The table has tens of thousands of clones, more than 85% seen once. Sequencing was performed on peripheral blood. The receptors shown here come from a man aged 50 or older with acute or convalescent COVID-19. Each CDR3 is given with its conserved first and last residue. Each record gives: J gene, V gene, D gene, CDR3 protein. A D gene is named only where the DNA matches it firmly.

TRBJ2-3,TRBV27,TRBD2,CASSLRLMSAGGFTDTQYF
TRBJ2-2,TRBV5-4,-,CASSFLGGNTGELFF
TRBJ1-1,TRBV5-1,TRBD1,CASSLVQGDTEAFF
TRBJ1-2,TRBV5-1,TRBD1,CASSLTGETGYGYTF
TRBJ1-6,TRBV7-6,-,CASSLGGYNSPLHF
TRBJ2-7,TRBV5-1,-,CASSPAPGSYEQYF
TRBJ1-2,TRBV5-1,TRBD1,CASSFGTGLYNGYTF
TRBJ2-7,TRBV11-2,TRBD2,CASSLDPSGGRASRGDEQYF
TRBJ2-7,TRBV7-2,-,CASSLTEGPYEQYF
TRBJ2-5,TRBV7-2,-,CASSLVLGSETQYF
TRBJ2-3,TRBV18,-,CASSRQGSPTDTQYF
TRBJ2-1,TRBV2,TRBD2,CASTLRLAGGNEQFF
TRBJ2-7,TRBV18,-,CASSPRAGVDEQYF
TRBJ2-7,TRBV5-6,-,CASSSHYEQYF